This T cell receptor beta chain originates from a study of blood T cells in healthy people across ages. Overall study findings and caveats: Any conclusive comparison of naive versus antigen-experienced cells was prevented by using unsorted PBMCs. In older individuals, TCR beta diversity per million T cells was lower, falling roughly linearly with age.

This clonotype was counted only a few times. Antigen specificity is unknown. A second PCR, run for roughly 7 to 12 cycles, used a sample-barcoded 5' primer plus a J-beta primer mix. MiXCR was run by TCRdb on the 5' RACE reads, yielding one entry per CDR3 protein. Here the sample spans about 1 million distinct CDR3 sequences, approximately 25% being singletons. The same data also went into a second study, on T cells of mothers and their children. That paper adds: The donors comprised six children and their three healthy Caucasian mothers. Each mother yielded more than 10 million TCR beta CDR3 reads. Each child yielded 2.5 million to 3 million reads.

The TCR was taken from a girl aged 2 to 9 in good health. The sample comprised blood.

This CDR3 is CASSYFGGSYEQYF. The DNA of the CDR3 is TGTGCCAGCAGCTACTTCGGGGGGAGCTACGAGCAGTACTTC. V and J are TRBV11-3 and TRBJ2-5, with 7 bases aligning to TRBD2. The last part of the DNA fits TRBJ2-7 better; the J call may be wrong. This CDR3 has 14 residues. Germline CDR1 SGHNT, CDR2 YENEEA.